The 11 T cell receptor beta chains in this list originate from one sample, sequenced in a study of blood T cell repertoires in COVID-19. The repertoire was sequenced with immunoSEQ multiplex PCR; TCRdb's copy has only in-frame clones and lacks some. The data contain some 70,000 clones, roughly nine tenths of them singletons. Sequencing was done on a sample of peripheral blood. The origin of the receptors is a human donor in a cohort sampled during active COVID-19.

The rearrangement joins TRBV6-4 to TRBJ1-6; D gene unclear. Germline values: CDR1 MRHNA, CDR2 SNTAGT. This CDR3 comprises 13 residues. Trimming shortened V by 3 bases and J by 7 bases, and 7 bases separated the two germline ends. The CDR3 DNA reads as TGTGCCAGCAGTGATATCGCGAATTCACCCCTCCACTTT. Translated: CASSDIANSPLHF.

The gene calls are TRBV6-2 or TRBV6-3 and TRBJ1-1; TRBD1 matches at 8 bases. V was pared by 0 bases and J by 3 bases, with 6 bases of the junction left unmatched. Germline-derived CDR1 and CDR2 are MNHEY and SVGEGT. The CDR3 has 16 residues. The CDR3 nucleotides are TGTGCCAGCAGTTACTCAAGGTCCAGGGGGCACACTGAAGCTTTCTTT. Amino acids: CASSYSRSRGHTEAFF.

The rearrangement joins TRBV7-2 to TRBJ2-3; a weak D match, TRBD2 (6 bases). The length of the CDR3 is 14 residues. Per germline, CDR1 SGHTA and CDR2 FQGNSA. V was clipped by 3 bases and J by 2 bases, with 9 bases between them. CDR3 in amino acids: CASSLAGPTDTQYF. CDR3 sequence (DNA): TGTGCCAGCAGCTTGGCGGGGCCCACAGATACGCAGTATTTT.

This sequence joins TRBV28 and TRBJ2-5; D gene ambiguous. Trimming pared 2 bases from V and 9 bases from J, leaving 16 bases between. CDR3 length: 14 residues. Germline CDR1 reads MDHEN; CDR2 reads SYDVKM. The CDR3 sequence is CASSLIGSSVAQYF. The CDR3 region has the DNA TGTGCCAGCAGTTTAATCGGTAGTTCGGTGGCCCAGTACTTC. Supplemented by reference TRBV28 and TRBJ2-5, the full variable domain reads DVKVTQSSRYLVKRTGEKVFLECVQDMDHENMFWYRQDPGLGLRLIYFSYDVKMKEKGDIPEGYSVSREKKERFSLILESASTNQTSMYLCASSLIGSSVAQYFGPGTRLLVL.

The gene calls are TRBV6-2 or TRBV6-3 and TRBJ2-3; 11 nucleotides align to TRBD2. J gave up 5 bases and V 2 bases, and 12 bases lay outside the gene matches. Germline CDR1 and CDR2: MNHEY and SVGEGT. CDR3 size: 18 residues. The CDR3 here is CASSYKRKLAGVVDTQYF. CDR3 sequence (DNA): TGTGCCAGCAGTTACAAGAGAAAACTAGCGGGGGTCGTAGATACGCAGTATTTT.

CDR3 amino acids: CASSLMGTAAYEQYF. The CDR3 DNA reads as TGTGCCAGCAGCTTAATGGGGACAGCTGCCTACGAGCAGTACTTC. V is TRBV7-2 and J is TRBJ2-7; 7 positions agree with TRBD1. Germline assignment: CDR1 SGHTA and CDR2 FQGNSA. The junction had 6 bases not matched to a gene; V was cut back by 2 bases and J by 2 bases. The length of the CDR3 is 15 residues.

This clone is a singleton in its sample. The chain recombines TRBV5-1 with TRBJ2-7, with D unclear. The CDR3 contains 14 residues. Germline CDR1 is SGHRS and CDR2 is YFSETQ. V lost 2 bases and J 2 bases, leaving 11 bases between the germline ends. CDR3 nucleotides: TGCGCCAGCAGCTTTACGGCAGGCCCCTACGAGCAGTACTTC. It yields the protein CASSFTAGPYEQYF. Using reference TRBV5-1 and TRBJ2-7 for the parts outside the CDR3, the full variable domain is KAGVTQTPRYLIKTRGQQVTLSCSPISGHRSVSWYQQTPGQGLQFLFEYFSETQRNKGNFPGRFSGRQFSNSRSEMNVSTLELGDSALYLCASSFTAGPYEQYFGPGTRLTVT.

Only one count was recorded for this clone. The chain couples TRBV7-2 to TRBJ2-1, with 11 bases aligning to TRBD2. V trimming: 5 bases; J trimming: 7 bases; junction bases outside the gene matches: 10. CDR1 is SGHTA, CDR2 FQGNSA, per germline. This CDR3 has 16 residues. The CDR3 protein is CASSQYSGGAGNEQFF. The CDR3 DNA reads TGTGCCAGCAGCCAATATAGCGGGGGGGCCGGGAATGAGCAGTTCTTC.

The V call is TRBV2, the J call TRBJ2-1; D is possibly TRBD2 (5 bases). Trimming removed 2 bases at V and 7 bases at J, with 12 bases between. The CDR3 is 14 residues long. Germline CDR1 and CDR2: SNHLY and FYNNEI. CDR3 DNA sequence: TGTGCCAGCAGTGAACGCGGCGGGTGGAATGAGCAGTTCTTC. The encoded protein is CASSERGGWNEQFF.

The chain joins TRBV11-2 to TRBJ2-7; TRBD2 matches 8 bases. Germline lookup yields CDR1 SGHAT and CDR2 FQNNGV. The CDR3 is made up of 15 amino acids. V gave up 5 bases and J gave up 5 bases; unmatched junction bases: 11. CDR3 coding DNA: TGTGCCAGCAGCAACGGAATGGGACTAGGGCACGAGCAGTACTTC. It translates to CASSNGMGLGHEQYF.

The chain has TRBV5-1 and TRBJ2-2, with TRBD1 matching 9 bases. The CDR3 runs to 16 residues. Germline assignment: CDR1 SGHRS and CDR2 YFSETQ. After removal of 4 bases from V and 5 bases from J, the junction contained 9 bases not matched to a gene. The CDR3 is CASSLPGQGRTGELFF. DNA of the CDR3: TGCGCCAGCAGCCTTCCGGGACAGGGACGTACCGGGGAGCTGTTTTTT.